This T cell receptor beta chain stems from a study of blood T cell repertoires in COVID-19. In the authors' methods: Nucleated cell number was recorded as an estimate derived from reference gene primer amplification. The repertoire was sequenced with immunoSEQ multiplex PCR; TCRdb's copy has only in-frame clones and lacks some. V, J and clone size derive from that table, while D and trimming were established from the DNA sequence. The sample holds under 200,000 clones; roughly 80% are singletons and the top ten take approximately 1.5%. Germline V gives CDR1 MNHEY, CDR2 SMNVEV (reference sequence). The CDR3 is 13 amino acids.

This receptor was identified in a human donor in a cohort sampled during active COVID-19. Sequenced input: peripheral blood. The chain links TRBV27 to TRBJ1-2; 7 bases agree with TRBD1. CDR3 loop: CATGGQENYGYTF. The CDR3 nucleotides are TGTGCAACCGGAGGACAGGAGAACTATGGCTACACCTTC.